This T cell receptor (beta chain) was sequenced in a study of control samples from healthy donors and cancer patients. Libraries were prepared by immunoSEQ multiplex PCR; TCRdb keeps only in-frame clonotypes and omits some of them. The table records some 150,000 clones, around 94% of them present only once. From germline, CDR1 is SEHNR and CDR2 FQNEAQ (reference sequence). The CDR3 is 15 amino acids. V lost 0 bases to trimming and J lost 6 bases, with 11 bases between them. The TCR sequence derives from a man in his sixties with colorectal cancer. Sequenced input: PBMCs. The V call is TRBV7-9, the J call TRBJ2-2; possibly TRBD2 for D (6 bases). CDR3 loop: CASSLADTGAGELFF. The CDR3 DNA sequence: TGTGCCAGCAGCTTAGCGGACACGGGGGCCGGGGAGCTGTTTTTT.